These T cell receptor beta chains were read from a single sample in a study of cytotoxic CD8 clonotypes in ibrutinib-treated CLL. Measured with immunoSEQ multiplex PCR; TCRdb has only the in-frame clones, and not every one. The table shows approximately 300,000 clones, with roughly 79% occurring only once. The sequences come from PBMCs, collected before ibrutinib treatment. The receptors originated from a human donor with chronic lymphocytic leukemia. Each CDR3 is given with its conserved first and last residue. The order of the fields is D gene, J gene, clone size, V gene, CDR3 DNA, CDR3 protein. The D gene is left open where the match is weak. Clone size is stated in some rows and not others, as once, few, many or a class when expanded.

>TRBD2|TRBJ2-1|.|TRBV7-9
TGTGCCAGCAGCTCACCGGGACTAGCGGGAGGGGAGCAGTTCTTC
CASSSPGLAGGEQFF
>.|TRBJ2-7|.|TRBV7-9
TGTGCCAGCAGCCAAGAATACGAGCAGTACTTC
CASSQEYEQYF
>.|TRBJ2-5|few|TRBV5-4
TGTGCCAGCAGCTTGGCTTGGGGAGGGGGCGATGAGACCCAGTACTTC
CASSLAWGGGDETQYF
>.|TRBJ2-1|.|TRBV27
TGTGCCAGCTCGGGGGGCAATTACAATGAGCAGTTCTTC
CASSGGNYNEQFF
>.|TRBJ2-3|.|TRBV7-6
TGTGCCAGCAGCCGACCCTCGGGTACGCAGTATTTT
CASSRPSGTQYF
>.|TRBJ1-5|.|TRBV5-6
TGTGCCAGCAGTATGCATCTTAGCAATCAGCCCCAGCATTTT
CASSMHLSNQPQHF
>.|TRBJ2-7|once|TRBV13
TGTGCCAGCAGCCTCCGACAGACCTTGGGAGAGCAGTACTTC
CASSLRQTLGEQYF
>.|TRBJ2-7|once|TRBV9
TGTGCCAGCAGCGTAGGAGGGGGGGTGCGCGAGCAGTACTTC
CASSVGGGVREQYF
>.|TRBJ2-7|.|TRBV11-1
TGTGCCAGCAGCTCCAACGGGGGCTACGAGCAGTACTTC
CASSSNGGYEQYF
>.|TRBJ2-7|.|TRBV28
TGTGCCAGCAGCATCTCCGAGCAGTACTTC
CASSISEQYF
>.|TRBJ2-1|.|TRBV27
TGTGCCAGCAGGCGGAACAATCGCCTGGGTGAGCAGTTCTTC
CASRRNNRLGEQFF
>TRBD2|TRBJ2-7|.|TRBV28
TGTGCCAGCACGGGACTACTGGACGAGCAGTACTTC
CASTGLLDEQYF
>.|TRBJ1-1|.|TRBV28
TGTGCCAGCAGTTTAGGTGTCTGGGGACAAGCTTTCTTT
CASSLGVWGQAFF
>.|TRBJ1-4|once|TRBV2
TGTGCCAGCATTGGGGGGTTCAATGAAAAACTGTTTTTT
CASIGGFNEKLFF
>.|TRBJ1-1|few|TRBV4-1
TGCGCCAGCAGCCAAGTTTTCACGCGGTCAGTACCGAACACTGAAGCTTTCTTT
CASSQVFTRSVPNTEAFF
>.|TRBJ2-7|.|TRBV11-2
TGTGCCAGCAGCTTACAACCGACTAGATACTCCTACGAGCAGTACTTC
CASSLQPTRYSYEQYF
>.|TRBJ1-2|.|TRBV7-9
TGTGCCAGCAGCTTAGAGAGGCTATATGGCTACACCTTC
CASSLERLYGYTF
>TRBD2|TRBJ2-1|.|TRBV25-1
TGTGCCAGCAGTGAATTCGCCGGGGGGAATGAGCAGTTCTTC
CASSEFAGGNEQFF
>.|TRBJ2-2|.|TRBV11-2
TGTGCCAGCAGCTCGTCGGGCGGGCGGTGGACCGGGGAGCTGTTTTTT
CASSSSGGRWTGELFF
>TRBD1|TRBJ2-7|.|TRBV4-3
TGCGCCAGCAGCTTGGGACAGGGGGCTGAGGAGCAGTACTTC
CASSLGQGAEEQYF
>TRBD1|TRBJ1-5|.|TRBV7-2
TGTGCCAGCAGCCCCATGACAGGGTCCAATCAGCCCCAGCATTTT
CASSPMTGSNQPQHF
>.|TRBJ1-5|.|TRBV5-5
TGTGCCAGCAGCTTAAGGACGGCCTACAATCAGCCCCAGCATTTT
CASSLRTAYNQPQHF
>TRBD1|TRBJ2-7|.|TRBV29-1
TGCAGCGGGGGACAGGGGAGCGAGCAGTACTTC
CSGGQGSEQYF
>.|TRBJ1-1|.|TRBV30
TGTGCCTGGAGTATGGGGGGGAACACTGAAGCTTTCTTT
CAWSMGGNTEAFF
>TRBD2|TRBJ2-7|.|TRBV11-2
TGTGCCAGCAGCACGCCTGGGCGGGAGATGGGGGAGCAGTACTTC
CASSTPGREMGEQYF
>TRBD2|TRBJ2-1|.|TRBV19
TGTGCCAGTAGTCGGCTAGCGGGAGAATCCTACAATGAGCAGTTCTTC
CASSRLAGESYNEQFF
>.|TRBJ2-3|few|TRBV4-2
TGTGCCAGCAGCCAGGAAAAGGGGTACGTAGGAGATACGCAGTATTTT
CASSQEKGYVGDTQYF
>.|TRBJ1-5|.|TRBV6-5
TGTGCCAGCAGCTTACGGGAACAGCCCCAGCATTTT
CASSLREQPQHF
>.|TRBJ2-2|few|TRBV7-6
TGTGCCAGCAGCTTAGGGATGTCCGGGGAGCTGTTTTTT
CASSLGMSGELFF
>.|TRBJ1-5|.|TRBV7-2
TGTGCCAGCAGCTTAGGTGCTCACGGATATCAGCCCCAGCATTTT
CASSLGAHGYQPQHF
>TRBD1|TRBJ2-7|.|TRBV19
TGTGCCAGTAGCCTAGGGACAGGGGACGAGCAGTACTTC
CASSLGTGDEQYF
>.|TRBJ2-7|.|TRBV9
TGTGCCAGCAGCGAAACTAGCTCCGGCGAGCAGTACTTC
CASSETSSGEQYF
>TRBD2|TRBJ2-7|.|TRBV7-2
TGTGCCAGCAGCTTACAGATAGCGGGAGGCGAGCAGTACTTC
CASSLQIAGGEQYF
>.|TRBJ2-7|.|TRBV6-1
TGTGCCAGCAGTGAATTCCTCCTACCCTACTACGAGCAGTACTTC
CASSEFLLPYYEQYF
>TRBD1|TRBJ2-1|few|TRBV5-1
TGCGCCAGCAGCCGGGGGACAGGGATTACCAATGAGCAGTTCTTC
CASSRGTGITNEQFF
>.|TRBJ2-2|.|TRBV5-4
TGTGCCAGCAGCTTGGCCATCAACACCGGGGAGCTGTTTTTT
CASSLAINTGELFF
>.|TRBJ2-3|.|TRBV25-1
TGTGCCAGCAGTGCCGCCGATGGCGGGTACGGCACAGATACGCAGTATTTT
CASSAADGGYGTDTQYF
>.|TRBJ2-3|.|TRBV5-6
TGTGCCAGCAGCTTGTTCAGGCAGTCAGATACGCAGTATTTT
CASSLFRQSDTQYF
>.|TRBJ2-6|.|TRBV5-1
TGCGCCAGCGGGCCTAATTCTGGGGCCAACGTCCTGACTTTC
CASGPNSGANVLTF
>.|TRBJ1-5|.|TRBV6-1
TGTGCCAGCAGTAGCTACTACGGTCAGCCCCAGCATTTT
CASSSYYGQPQHF
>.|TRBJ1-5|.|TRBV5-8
TGTGCCAGCAGCTTGGGGGATGGGGGAGCTCAGCCCCAGCATTTT
CASSLGDGGAQPQHF
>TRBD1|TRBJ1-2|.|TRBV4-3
TGCGCCAGCAGCCGAGACAGGGCCTATGGCTACACCTTC
CASSRDRAYGYTF
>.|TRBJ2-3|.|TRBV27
TGTGCCAGCAGTTTATTCCTACCCTTAAGAACTAGCACAGATACGCAGTATTTT
CASSLFLPLRTSTDTQYF
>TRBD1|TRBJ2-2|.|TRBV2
TGTGCCAGCAGTGAAGACCAGGGGGCCGGGGAGCTGTTTTTT
CASSEDQGAGELFF
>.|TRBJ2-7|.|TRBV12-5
TGTGCTAGCGCTCCTTCTCGGGGTCCGCAGTACTTC
CASAPSRGPQYF
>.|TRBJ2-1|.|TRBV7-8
TGTGCCAGCAGCTTATCCTCTAGCTACAATGAGCAGTTCTTC
CASSLSSSYNEQFF
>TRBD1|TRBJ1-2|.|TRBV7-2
TGTGCCAGCAGCGAAACAGGGGGAAGCTATGGCTACACCTTC
CASSETGGSYGYTF
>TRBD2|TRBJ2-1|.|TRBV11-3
TGTGCCAGCAGCCGGATAGCGGGAGCAAGAGGGAATGAGCAGTTCTTC
CASSRIAGARGNEQFF
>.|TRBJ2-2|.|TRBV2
TGTGCCAGCAACACAGGGGGGGAGCGGAGGGAGCTGTTTTTT
CASNTGGERRELFF
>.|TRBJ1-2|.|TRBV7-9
TGTGCCAGCTACCAAGATGGCTACACCTTC
CASYQDGYTF
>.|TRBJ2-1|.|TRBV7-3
TGTGCCAGCAGCTTTAGACCGTCGAAGATCGATGAGCAGTTCTTC
CASSFRPSKIDEQFF
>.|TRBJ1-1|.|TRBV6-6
TGTGCCAGCGAGGAACAATCATTGGGAAACACTGAAGCTTTCTTT
CASEEQSLGNTEAFF
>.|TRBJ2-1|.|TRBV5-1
TGCGCCAGCAGCCAGGGAGGTGTCGGCAATGAGCAGTTCTTC
CASSQGGVGNEQFF